This T cell receptor (beta chain) was sequenced for a study of blood T cell repertoires in COVID-19. Study-level background: The origin of the acute and convalescent COVID-19 samples was the United States, Italy and Spain. PBMCs, B-cell-depleted T cells, or T cells provided the cDNA or gDNA that made up the material.

CDR1 and CDR2 from the germline V gene are SGHRS and YFSETQ. Trimming pared 4 bases from V and 12 bases from J, leaving 19 bases between. The CDR3 loop spans 13 amino acids. Libraries were prepared by immunoSEQ multiplex PCR; TCRdb keeps only in-frame clonotypes and omits some of them. Among about 210,000 clones listed, approximately 80% were seen once. The specimen sequenced was PBMCs or T cells enriched from blood (not recorded which). The chain is built from TRBV5-1 and TRBJ1-1; D unclear. The sequence was collected from a man in his thirties or forties with acute COVID-19. CDR3 nucleotides: TGCGCCAGCAGCCCAACACTACCCGATGCCCCTTTCTTT. Its translation: CASSPTLPDAPFF.